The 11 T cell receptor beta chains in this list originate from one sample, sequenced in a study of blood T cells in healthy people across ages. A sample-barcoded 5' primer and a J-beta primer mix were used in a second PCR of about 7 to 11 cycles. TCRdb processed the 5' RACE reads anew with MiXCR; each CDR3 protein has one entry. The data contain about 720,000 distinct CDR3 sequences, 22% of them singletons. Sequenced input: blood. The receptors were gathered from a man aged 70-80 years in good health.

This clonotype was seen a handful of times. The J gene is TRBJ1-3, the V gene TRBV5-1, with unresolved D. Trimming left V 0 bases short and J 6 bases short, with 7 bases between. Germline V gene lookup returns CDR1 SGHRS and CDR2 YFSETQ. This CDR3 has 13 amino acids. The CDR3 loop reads CASSLGTQNTIYF. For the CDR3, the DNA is TGCGCCAGCAGCTTGGGGACCCAAAACACCATATATTTT.

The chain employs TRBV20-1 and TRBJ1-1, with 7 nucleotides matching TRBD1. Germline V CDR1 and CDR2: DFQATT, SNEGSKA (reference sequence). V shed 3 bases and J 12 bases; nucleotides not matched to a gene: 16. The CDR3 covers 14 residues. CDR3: CSASSKVGQKQTFF. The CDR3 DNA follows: TGCAGTGCTAGTTCTAAGGTGGGACAGAAGCAGACTTTCTTT.

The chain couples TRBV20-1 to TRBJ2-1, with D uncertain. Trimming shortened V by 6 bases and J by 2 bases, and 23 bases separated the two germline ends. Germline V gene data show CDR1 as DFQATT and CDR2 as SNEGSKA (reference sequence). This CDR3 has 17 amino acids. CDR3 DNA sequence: TGCAGTGCAGAGGTTAAGGGATCCGCTTTAGCCTACAATGAGCAGTTCTTC. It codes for CSAEVKGSALAYNEQFF.

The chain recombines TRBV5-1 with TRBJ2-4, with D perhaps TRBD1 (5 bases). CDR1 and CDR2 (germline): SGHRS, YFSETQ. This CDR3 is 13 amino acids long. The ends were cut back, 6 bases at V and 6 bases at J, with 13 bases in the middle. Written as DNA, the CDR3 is TGCGCCAGCATGCCGACAGAAGCAAACATTCAGTACTTC. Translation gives CASMPTEANIQYF.

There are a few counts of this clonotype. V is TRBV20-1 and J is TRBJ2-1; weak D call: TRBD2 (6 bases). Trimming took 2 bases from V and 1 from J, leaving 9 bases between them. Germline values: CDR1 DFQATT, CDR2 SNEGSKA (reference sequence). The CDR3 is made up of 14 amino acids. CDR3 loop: CSARRDSSYNEQFF. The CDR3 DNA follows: TGCAGTGCTAGAAGGGACTCGTCCTACAATGAGCAGTTCTTC.

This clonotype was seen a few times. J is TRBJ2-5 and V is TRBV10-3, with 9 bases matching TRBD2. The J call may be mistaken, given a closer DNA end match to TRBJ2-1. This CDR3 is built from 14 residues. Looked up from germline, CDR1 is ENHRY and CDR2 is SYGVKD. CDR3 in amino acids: CAISGPGSGSEQFF. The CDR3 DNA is TGTGCCATCAGTGGCCCCGGTAGCGGGAGCGAGCAGTTCTTC.

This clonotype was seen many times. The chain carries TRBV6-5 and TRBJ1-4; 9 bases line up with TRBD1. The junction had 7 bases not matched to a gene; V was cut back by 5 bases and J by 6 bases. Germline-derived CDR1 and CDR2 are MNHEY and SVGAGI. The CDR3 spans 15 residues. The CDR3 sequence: CASSPRTGEYEKLFF. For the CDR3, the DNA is TGTGCCAGCAGTCCCCGGACAGGGGAGTATGAAAAACTGTTTTTT.

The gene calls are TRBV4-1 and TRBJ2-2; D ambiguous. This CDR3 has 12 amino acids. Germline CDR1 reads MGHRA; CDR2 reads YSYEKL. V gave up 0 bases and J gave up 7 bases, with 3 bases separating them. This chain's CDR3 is CASSQEIGELFF. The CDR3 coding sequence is TGCGCCAGCAGCCAAGAGATCGGGGAGCTGTTTTTT.

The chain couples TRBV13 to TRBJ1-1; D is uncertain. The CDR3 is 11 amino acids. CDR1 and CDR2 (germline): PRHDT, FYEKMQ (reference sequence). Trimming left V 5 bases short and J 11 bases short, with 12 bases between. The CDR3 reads CASSAIRRAFF. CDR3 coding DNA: TGTGCCAGCAGCGCAATCCGGCGGGCTTTCTTT.

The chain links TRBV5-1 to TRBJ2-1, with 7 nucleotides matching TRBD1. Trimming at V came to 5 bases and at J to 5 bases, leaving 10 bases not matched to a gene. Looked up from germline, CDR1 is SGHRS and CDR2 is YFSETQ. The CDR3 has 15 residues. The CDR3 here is CASRDRTGKNNEQFF. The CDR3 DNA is TGCGCCAGCAGGGATCGGACAGGAAAGAACAATGAGCAGTTCTTC. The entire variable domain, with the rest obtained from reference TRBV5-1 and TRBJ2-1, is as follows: KAGVTQTPRYLIKTRGQQVTLSCSPISGHRSVSWYQQTPGQGLQFLFEYFSETQRNKGNFPGRFSGRQFSNSRSEMNVSTLELGDSALYLCASRDRTGKNNEQFFGPGTRLTVL.

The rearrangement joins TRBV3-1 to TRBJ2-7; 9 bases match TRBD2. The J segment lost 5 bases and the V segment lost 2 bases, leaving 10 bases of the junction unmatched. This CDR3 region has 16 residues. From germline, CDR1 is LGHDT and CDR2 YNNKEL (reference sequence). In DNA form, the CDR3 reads TGTGCCAGCAGCCAATACAGAAGGCGGGGGGGCGACGAGCAGTACTTC. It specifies CASSQYRRRGGDEQYF.